This T cell receptor beta chain was identified in a study of vaccination effects on CD4 cells after COVID-19. Findings and caveats of the study: Only 1 of 255 vaccine-induced clones from healthy vaccinees cross-reacted with common cold coronaviruses. Infection- and vaccine-induced clones contracted markedly late after vaccination.

In the case of this clone: Antigen unknown.

Trimming cost V 3 bases and J 9 bases, with 8 bases left between them. Per the germline V gene, CDR1 is LGHDT and CDR2 is YNNKEL (reference sequence). This CDR3 region has 11 residues. Subsequent to a culture period of 10 days, CD4+ T cells were isolated. Of the BNT162b2 and mRNA-1273 vaccines, participants received two doses of one or the other. Prior SARS-CoV-2 infection was absent in the vaccine recipients, as shown by negative nucleocapsid antibodies. IL-2 medium took the place of half the medium on both days 3 and 7. TCRdb's copy holds only in-frame clones and misses some; the assay was immunoSEQ multiplex PCR. The data hold 35,000 to 55,000 clones, with approximately 77% observed a single time.

This TCR came from a human donor who received a COVID-19 vaccine. The rearrangement links TRBV3-1 (or the pseudogene TRBV3-2) to TRBJ1-1; no firm D call. The sample in question was CD4+ T cells from PBMCs cultured without peptide, obtained after COVID-19 vaccination. As DNA, the CDR3 is TGTGCCAGCAGCCATAAGGACCAAGCTTTCTTT. Encoded protein: CASSHKDQAFF.